These 3 T cell receptor beta chains were all obtained from the same sample, sequenced in a study of cytomegalovirus exposure and HLA in healthy donors. Vbeta (60) and Jbeta (13) primers were used in the PCR. Some clones are missing from TCRdb's copy, which holds only in-frame ones; the method was immunoSEQ multiplex PCR. The sample gives roughly 180,000 clones, around four fifths of which show up once; 1.3% is in the top ten. Sample: PBMCs. Receptors originate from a young man in good health and CMV-seronegative.

The J gene is TRBJ2-1, the V gene TRBV5-1; 12 bases match TRBD2. This CDR3 has 18 residues. Trimming at V came to 5 bases and at J to 2 bases, leaving 11 bases not matched to a gene. The V gene's germline CDR1 is SGHRS and CDR2 YFSETQ. The CDR3 DNA sequence: TGCGCCAGCAGTCGAGGGAAGTCTAGCGGGGGGGCCTACAATGAGCAGTTCTTC. Its protein is CASSRGKSSGGAYNEQFF.

V usage is TRBV28 and J usage is TRBJ2-7, with TRBD1 matching over 7 bases. V was pared by 5 bases and J by 2 bases, with 9 bases of the junction left unmatched. The CDR3 totals 15 residues. CDR1 is MDHEN and CDR2 is SYDVKM in the germline V gene. The CDR3 region is CASSPDRVQTYEQYF. In DNA, the CDR3 is TGTGCCAGCAGTCCCGACAGGGTCCAGACCTACGAGCAGTACTTC.

The J gene is TRBJ2-5, the V gene TRBV6-6; 10 bases fit TRBD1. Germline CDR1 and CDR2: MNHNY and SVGAGI (reference sequence). Losses at the gene ends were 5 bases for V and 5 bases for J; bases not matched to a gene: 5. The CDR3 extends over 14 amino acids. The CDR3 region has the DNA TGTGCCAGCAGTAACCAGGACAGGGGGGAGACCCAGTACTTC. Translation gives CASSNQDRGETQYF.